The rows below give T cell receptor beta chains drawn from one sample of a study of T cells in localized non-small cell lung cancer. The data were produced by immunoSEQ multiplex PCR, yet TCRdb's version contains in-frame clones alone and is incomplete. The top ten hold roughly 3.9% of the sample, which has roughly 89,000 clones, around 90% seen once. This sample comprised PBMCs, obtained before any cancer treatment. These receptors all stem from a woman aged 35 to 70 with stage II squamous cell lung carcinoma. Both conserved end residues are part of each CDR3. Fields, in order: D gene, J gene, V gene, clone size, CDR3 protein, CDR3 DNA. D genes are given only for firm matches. Size is stated for part of the rows, as once, few or many counts, or as a class when the clone is expanded.

>-|TRBJ2-7|TRBV5-1|-
CASSLGRLSYEQYF
TGCGCCAGCAGCTTAGGGAGGCTTTCTTACGAGCAGTACTTC
>TRBD1|TRBJ1-5|TRBV7-8|-
CASRQGLGQPQHF
TGTGCCAGTCGACAGGGCTTGGGACAGCCCCAGCATTTT
>-|TRBJ2-1|TRBV5-1|-
CASSPQYGGAYNEQFF
TGCGCCAGCAGCCCCCAGTATGGTGGGGCCTACAATGAGCAGTTCTTC
>TRBD1|TRBJ2-1|TRBV27|-
CASRRGQSYNEQFF
TGTGCCAGCAGAAGGGGACAGTCCTACAATGAGCAGTTCTTC
>-|TRBJ1-1|TRBV7-9|-
CASSLASGGSGTEAFF
TGTGCCAGCAGCTTAGCGTCCGGGGGATCAGGCACTGAAGCTTTCTTT
>-|TRBJ2-7|TRBV7-9|-
CASSRTPGYEQYF
TGTGCCAGCAGCCGCACTCCAGGGTACGAGCAGTACTTC
>-|TRBJ2-1|TRBV4-1|-
CASSQGGPAEYNEQFF
TGCGCCAGCAGCCAAGGAGGCCCAGCGGAGTACAATGAGCAGTTCTTC
>TRBD2|TRBJ2-7|TRBV27|once
CASSLNRLAGVSEQYF
TGTGCCAGCAGTTTAAACAGACTAGCGGGAGTATCCGAGCAGTACTTC
>-|TRBJ1-1|TRBV14|few
CASSLLAGNTEAFF
TGTGCCAGCAGCCTCCTAGCAGGTAACACTGAAGCTTTCTTT
>-|TRBJ1-5|TRBV27|-
CASSSRGANQPQHF
TGTGCCAGCAGTTCTAGGGGTGCAAATCAGCCCCAGCATTTT
>-|TRBJ1-1|TRBV6-1|-
CASSETLNTEAFF
TGTGCCAGCAGCGAAACCCTGAACACTGAAGCTTTCTTT
>TRBD2|TRBJ2-3|TRBV7-7|-
CASSFSSGASDTQYF
TGTGCCAGCAGCTTTAGTAGCGGGGCGTCAGATACGCAGTATTTT
>-|TRBJ1-2|TRBV28|-
CASKASFYGYTF
TGTGCCAGCAAGGCATCGTTCTATGGCTACACCTTC
>TRBD1|TRBJ2-5|TRBV30|-
CAWKGQGAETQYF
TGTGCCTGGAAGGGGCAGGGGGCAGAGACCCAGTACTTC
>-|TRBJ1-2|TRBV19|-
CATTPPRAHYGYTF
TGTGCCACTACACCCCCGAGGGCCCACTATGGCTACACCTTC
>-|TRBJ2-7|TRBV6-6|-
CASSYILQGEQYF
TGTGCCAGCAGTTATATCCTACAGGGTGAGCAGTACTTC